The next 27 T cell receptor beta chains were all read from a single sample in a study of T cells in Graves' hyperthyroidism and ophthalmopathy. Amplification yielded TCR beta CDR3 regions, with RNA transcripts as the source. First-round RT-PCR with HTBI primers amplified the TCR CDR3 region. One entry per CDR3 protein results from TCRdb running MiXCR on the multiplex PCR reads. This sample carries fewer than 900,000 distinct CDR3 sequences, 18% of them seen once, and the ten largest clones take 15% to 20%. Sequencing was performed on blood. These receptors were collected from a woman in her 50s with Graves' hyperthyroidism that later progressed to Graves' ophthalmopathy.

This clonotype was counted between two and nine times. This chain connects TRBV20-1 to TRBJ2-2; TRBD1 aligns across 7 bases. V lost 0 bases and J lost 2; bases outside the gene matches: 6. Germline lookup yields CDR1 DFQATT and CDR2 SNEGSKA (reference sequence). This CDR3 comprises 16 residues. CDR3 DNA: TGCAGTGCTAGAGATAGGGGACAGCACAACACCGGGGAGCTGTTTTTT. This gives the protein CSARDRGQHNTGELFF.

This chain joins TRBV5-6 and TRBJ2-2, with 7 bases identical to TRBD1. Losses at the gene ends were 4 bases for V and 4 bases for J; bases not matched to a gene: 7. This CDR3 contains 15 residues. The germline V gene has CDR1 SGHDT and CDR2 YYEEEE. CDR3 protein: CASSLDRDFTGELFF. The DNA for the CDR3 is TGTGCCAGCAGCCTCGACAGGGATTTCACCGGGGAGCTGTTTTTT.

The table lists this clonotype with a few counts. The genes are TRBV27 and TRBJ1-2; maybe TRBD1 (5 bases). This CDR3 is 16 amino acids long. Per the germline V gene, CDR1 is MNHEY and CDR2 is SMNVEV (reference sequence). V lost 8 bases, J lost 3 bases, and 22 bases lay in between. The CDR3 DNA sequence: TGTGCCAGCCCGTACCTGTTCAGGGAGTTCGACTATGGCTACACCTTC. This encodes CASPYLFREFDYGYTF.

V usage is TRBV15 and J usage is TRBJ1-2, with 7 nucleotides matching TRBD1. Germline trimming cut 3 bases from V and 6 bases from J; bases unmatched to any gene: 7. Germline CDR1 reads LNHNV; CDR2 reads YYDKDF (reference sequence). This CDR3 region has 14 residues. The CDR3 sequence: CATSREDRVDGYTF. CDR3 DNA: TGTGCCACCAGCAGGGAAGACAGGGTGGATGGCTACACCTTC.

This clonotype was counted at least ten times. For the CDR3, the DNA is TGTGCCAGCAGAAAAGACTCTAGCACAGATACGCAGTATTTT. The encoded protein is CASRKDSSTDTQYF. This chain uses TRBV6-1 with TRBJ2-3, with no clear D. The CDR3 loop spans 14 amino acids. Trimming stripped 6 bases from V and 0 bases from J, with 10 bases between. From germline, CDR1 is MNHNS and CDR2 SASEGT.

The chain combines TRBV4-1 with TRBJ2-5, with TRBD2 identical over 10 bases. CDR1 MGHRA and CDR2 YSYEKL come from the germline V gene. This CDR3 is built from 15 residues. The ends lost 2 bases at V and 5 bases at J; junction bases unmatched: 5. The CDR3 reads CASSQTETSGETQYF. In DNA form, the CDR3 reads TGCGCCAGCAGCCAAACGGAGACTAGCGGGGAGACCCAGTACTTC.

This clonotype came up many times. This chain joins TRBV12-3 or TRBV12-4 and TRBJ1-1; D call uncertain. V gave up 7 bases and J gave up 2 bases, with 14 bases separating them. The CDR3 length is 14 residues. CDR3 protein: CASIKDSLNTEAFF. The CDR3 DNA is TGTGCCAGCATAAAGGACTCTTTAAACACTGAAGCTTTCTTT.

This clonotype occurred many times. The V gene is TRBV18, the J gene TRBJ2-7, with D uncertain. The CDR3 totals 17 residues. The V and J ends lost 1 base and 0 bases respectively, with 16 bases between them. Germline V CDR1 and CDR2: KGHSH, LQKENI. CDR3 in DNA: TGTGCCAGCTCACCACGGTCCCCCCAATCAAGCTCCTACGAGCAGTACTTC. Residues: CASSPRSPQSSSYEQYF.

This clonotype was seen more than once but under ten times. The chain couples TRBV10-3 to TRBJ1-5, with TRBD1 identical over 7 bases. The CDR3 has 14 residues. Trimming at V came to 5 bases and at J to 3 bases, leaving 4 bases not matched to a gene. Germline values: CDR1 ENHRY, CDR2 SYGVKD. The CDR3 loop reads CAISRTGDNQPQHF. For the CDR3, the DNA is TGTGCCATCAGTCGGACAGGCGACAATCAGCCCCAGCATTTT.

This clonotype was counted ten times or more. The genes are TRBV6-1 and TRBJ1-5; TRBD1 might be the D (5 bases). This CDR3 has 18 residues. The V end was cut by 4 bases, the J end by 4 bases, with 23 bases between. The V gene's germline CDR1 is MNHNS and CDR2 SASEGT. CDR3 loop: CASSAPHAGGVMNQPQHF. In DNA form, the CDR3 reads TGTGCCAGCAGTGCCCCACATGCGGGGGGTGTGATGAATCAGCCCCAGCATTTT.

The table lists this clonotype with a few counts. The V call is TRBV11-2, the J call TRBJ2-7, with 8 bases lining up with TRBD2. The CDR3 consists of 16 residues. Germline CDR1 SGHAT, CDR2 FQNNGV. The V gene end was trimmed by 2 bases and the J gene end by 3 bases; junction bases not matched to a gene: 9. The CDR3 protein is CASSLLGSGTHYEQYF. The CDR3 DNA reads as TGTGCCAGCAGCTTACTTGGTAGCGGGACTCACTACGAGCAGTACTTC.

The chain carries TRBV11-1 and TRBJ2-5, with TRBD1 matching over 7 bases. The length of the CDR3 is 14 residues. Germline-derived CDR1 and CDR2 are SGHAT and FQDESV (reference sequence). V was clipped by 4 bases and J by 6 bases; unmatched bases: 8. CDR3: CASSSGDSFKTQYF. DNA of the CDR3: TGTGCCAGCAGCTCTGGGGACAGCTTTAAGACCCAGTACTTC. Full variable domain (outside the CDR3, taken from reference TRBV11-1 and TRBJ2-5): EAEVAQSPRYKITEKSQAVAFWCDPISGHATLYWYRQILGQGPELLVQFQDESVVDDSQLPKDRFSAERLKGVDSTLKIQPAELGDSAMYLCASSSGDSFKTQYFGPGTRLLVL.

CDR3 coding DNA: TGTGCCAGCAGCTTAGGGGGGCTGTATCAGCCCCAGCATTTT. This translates into CASSLGGLYQPQHF. This chain uses TRBV7-8 with TRBJ1-5; the D gene is possibly TRBD1 (6 bases). V was pared by 1 base and J by 5 bases, with 9 bases between. Germline CDR1 is SGHVS and CDR2 is FQNEAQ. This CDR3 is built from 14 residues.

This clonotype was counted only a few times. The chain uses TRBV5-8 and TRBJ1-2; 7 positions agree with TRBD1. This CDR3 is built from 15 residues. Germline values: CDR1 SGHTS, CDR2 YDEGEE. The V gene end was trimmed by 5 bases and the J gene end by 4 bases; junction bases not matched to a gene: 11. The CDR3 here is CASRFPTGAGYGYTF. In nucleotides, the CDR3 is TGTGCCAGCAGATTTCCTACAGGGGCAGGCTATGGCTACACCTTC.

This clonotype was picked up a small number of times. The chain recombines TRBV19 with TRBJ1-4; D uncertain. V lost 9 bases, J lost 0 bases, and 8 bases lay in between. Germline CDR1 LNHDA, CDR2 SQIVND (reference sequence). This CDR3 is 13 amino acids long. The CDR3 DNA reads as TGTGCCAGCCACTCATCAACTAATGAAAAACTGTTTTTT. Its protein product is CASHSSTNEKLFF.

J is TRBJ2-5 and V is TRBV7-8; D perhaps matches TRBD1 (5 bases). Germline lookup yields CDR1 SGHVS and CDR2 FQNEAQ. The V end was cut by 2 bases, the J end by 3 bases, with 13 bases between. This CDR3 spans 15 amino acids. CDR3 residues: CASSLQALREETQYF. The CDR3 DNA is TGTGCCAGCAGCTTACAGGCGCTCAGGGAAGAGACCCAGTACTTC.

This clonotype was seen many times. The chain employs TRBV12-3 or TRBV12-4 and TRBJ1-4; D not certain. This CDR3 spans 14 amino acids. Trimming took off 4 bases at V and 5 bases at J, with 11 bases between the two ends. The CDR3 DNA reads TGTGCCAGCAGTTCCCAGACCGTGAATGAAAAACTGTTTTTT. Its translation is CASSSQTVNEKLFF.

This clonotype was recorded a few times. This chain links TRBV11-2 with TRBJ1-2; tentatively, D is TRBD1 (6 bases). This CDR3 is built from 15 residues. The ends were cut back, 2 bases at V and 4 bases at J, with 14 bases in the middle. The germline V gene has CDR1 SGHAT and CDR2 FQNNGV. The CDR3 is CASSLTGGYSYGYTF. The CDR3 region has the DNA TGTGCCAGCAGCTTAACGGGGGGCTACAGCTATGGCTACACCTTC.

This clonotype appeared a few times. V gene TRBV2 combines with J gene TRBJ2-3; D possibly corresponds to TRBD1 (6 bases). V dropped 10 bases and J dropped 4 bases, with 12 bases sitting between them. In germline, CDR1 is SNHLY, CDR2 FYNNEI. The CDR3 is 12 amino acids. The CDR3 bases are TGTGCCACCCGAGGGGGACCAGATACGCAGTATTTT. This translates into CATRGGPDTQYF.

This clonotype was observed at least ten times. The rearrangement uses TRBV13 and TRBJ2-3; the D is unclear. CDR3 length: 13 residues. V lost 5 bases to trimming and J lost 2 bases, with 8 bases between them. Germline-derived CDR1 and CDR2 are PRHDT and FYEKMQ (reference sequence). The CDR3, as DNA: TGTGCCAGCAGCCCTACTAACACAGATACGCAGTATTTT. Its translation: CASSPTNTDTQYF.

This clonotype has ten or more counts. The chain links TRBV3-1 to TRBJ2-3; D remains unclear. This CDR3 is 16 amino acids long. CDR1 LGHDT and CDR2 YNNKEL come from the germline V gene (reference sequence). V gave up 1 base and J gave up 0 bases, with 11 bases separating them. The DNA of the CDR3 is TGTGCCAGCAGCCAAGGTCCGTCGTCTAGCACAGATACGCAGTATTTT. Translation: CASSQGPSSSTDTQYF.

The V and J genes are TRBV2 and TRBJ1-5; TRBD1 matches at 9 bases. The V segment lost 3 bases and the J segment 6 bases; nucleotides outside the gene matches: 12. Germline V gene data show CDR1 as SNHLY and CDR2 as FYNNEI. CDR3 length: 17 amino acids. The DNA of the CDR3 is TGTGCCAGCAGTGATCCCCCAACAGGGGGCATGATTCAGCCCCAGCATTTT. This codes for CASSDPPTGGMIQPQHF.

The sample holds many counts of this clonotype. The V and J genes are TRBV20-1 and TRBJ1-1; D gene ambiguous. The germline V gene has CDR1 DFQATT and CDR2 SNEGSKA (reference sequence). V lost 3 bases and J 5 bases, leaving 16 bases between the germline ends. The CDR3 totals 14 residues. The CDR3 coding sequence is TGCAGTGCTAGTCCCCAGACCCAGTGGACTGAAGCTTTCTTT. It encodes CSASPQTQWTEAFF.

About this clonotype: No conserved phenylalanine or tryptophan is present at the end of the CDR3, so a read error is the likely explanation. The chain is built from TRBV7-3 and TRBJ1-1; no firm D call. The CDR3 has 15 amino acids. V was shortened by 2 bases and J by 1 base, with 11 bases between the two germline ends. Looked up from germline, CDR1 is SGHTA and CDR2 is FQGTGA. CDR3 DNA sequence: TGTGCCAGCAGCTTATCTTCGTTTCGGAACACTGAAGCTTTCCTT. This gives the protein CASSLSSFRNTEAFL.

The sample holds a few counts of this clonotype. This rearrangement joins TRBV19 to TRBJ2-7; the match to TRBD2 covers 11 bases. Trimming at V came to 6 bases and at J to 5 bases, leaving 15 bases not matched to a gene. Germline assignment: CDR1 LNHDA and CDR2 SQIVND (reference sequence). This CDR3 contains 17 residues. CDR3 residues: CASRHRYRTSGRNEQYF. CDR3 sequence (DNA): TGTGCCAGTAGACATCGATACCGGACTAGCGGGCGGAACGAGCAGTACTTC.

This clonotype was detected ten times or more. This chain uses TRBV10-1 with TRBJ2-7; no definite D call. The ends were cut back, 0 bases at V and 6 bases at J, with 9 bases in the middle. This CDR3 region has 13 residues. From germline, CDR1 is WNHNN and CDR2 SYGVQD (reference sequence). The DNA for the CDR3 is TGCGCCAGCAGTGAGTCGTGGGAAGCCGAGCAGTACTTC. It is translated as CASSESWEAEQYF.

The rearrangement joins TRBV11-2 to TRBJ2-3, with 9 positions matching TRBD2. In germline, CDR1 is SGHAT, CDR2 FQNNGV. This CDR3 contains 18 residues. V shed 1 base, J shed 2 bases, and the junction held 10 bases outside the gene matches. CDR3 nucleotide sequence: TGTGCCAGCAGCTTAGGGGTAGCGGGGGCCACCACCACAGATACGCAGTATTTT. Translation gives CASSLGVAGATTTDTQYF.